Listed here are 6 T cell receptor beta chains from one sample, sequenced in a study of T cells expressing NK-cell markers. TCRdb reprocessed the 5' RACE reads and stores each CDR3 protein as one record, lacking DNA. This sample carries under 600,000 distinct CDR3 sequences, with about 1.5% going to the ten biggest clones. The sample comprised blood T cells: a sorted CD56 or NKG2C T cell subset, CD4+ or CD8+ T cells, or bulk PBMC T cells (not recorded which). These receptor sequences come from a woman between 45 and 60 years old in good health.

The rearrangement joins TRBV9 to TRBJ2-1; TCRdb indicates TRBD2, and absent DNA this call remains unverified. The CDR3 sequence is 17 residues long. Germline V gene data show CDR1 as SGDLS and CDR2 as YYNGEE. The CDR3 loop reads CASSVFPSDFRDNEQFF.

This chain uses TRBV6-5 with TRBJ2-4; TCRdb indicates TRBD1, and absent DNA this call remains unverified. Germline lookup yields CDR1 MNHEY and CDR2 SVGAGI. The CDR3 loop spans 13 amino acids. The CDR3 sequence: CASQDSTKNIQYF.

The chain is built from TRBV7-9 and TRBJ2-1; the D call from TCRdb, TRBD2, cannot be confirmed without DNA. In germline, CDR1 is SEHNR, CDR2 FQNEAQ (reference sequence). This CDR3 has 18 residues. The CDR3 sequence is CASSLRTSGRLGYNEQFF.

J is TRBJ2-5 and V is TRBV3-1. This CDR3 comprises 14 residues. Per germline, CDR1 LGHDT and CDR2 YNNKEL (reference sequence). The CDR3 region is CASSLLRDQETQYF.

The genes are TRBV7-9 and TRBJ2-2. This CDR3 comprises 14 residues. The germline V gene has CDR1 SEHNR and CDR2 FQNEAQ (reference sequence). The CDR3 sequence: CASSLGAETGELFF. Based on the CDR3 plus reference TRBV7-9 and TRBJ2-2, the full variable domain is DTGVSQNPRHKITKRGQNVTFRCDPISEHNRLYWYRQTLGQGPEFLTYFQNEAQLEKSRLLSDRFSAERPKGSFSTLEIQRTEQGDSAMYLCASSLGAETGELFFGEGSRLTVL.

This sequence joins TRBV7-9 and TRBJ1-2; TCRdb reports TRBD1, a call that lacks DNA to check it against. Germline CDR1 SEHNR, CDR2 FQNEAQ (reference sequence). This CDR3 is built from 14 residues. CDR3 amino acids: CASSQTGGRGSYTF.